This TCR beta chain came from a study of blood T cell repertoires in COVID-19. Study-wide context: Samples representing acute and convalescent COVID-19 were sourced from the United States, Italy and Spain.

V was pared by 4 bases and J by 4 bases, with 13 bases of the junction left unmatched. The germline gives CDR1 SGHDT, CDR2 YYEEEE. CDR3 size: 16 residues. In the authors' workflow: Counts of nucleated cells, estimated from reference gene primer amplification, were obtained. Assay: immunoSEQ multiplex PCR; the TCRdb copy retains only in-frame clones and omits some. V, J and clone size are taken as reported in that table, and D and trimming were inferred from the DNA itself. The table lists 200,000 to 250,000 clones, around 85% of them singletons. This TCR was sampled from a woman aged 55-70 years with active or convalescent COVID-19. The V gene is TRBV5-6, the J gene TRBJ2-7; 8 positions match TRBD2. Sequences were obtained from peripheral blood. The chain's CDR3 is CASSLAPGGRSYEQYF. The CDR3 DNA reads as TGTGCCAGCAGCCTGGCCCCGGGCGGGAGGTCGTACGAGCAGTACTTC.